These 18 T cell receptor beta chains share one sample of origin, sequenced in a study of identical twins (dated by TCRdb to 2015 to 2016). Library generation was performed with 5' RACE. TCRdb names Illumina HiSeq 2000 as the instrument used. The raw public data were reprocessed by TCRdb itself: fastp quality trimming at Q25, MiXCR clonotype calling, in-frame beta chains only. For every CDR3 protein sequence, its rows merge into one entry that carries the most common genes and DNA. Present in this sample are some 100,000 distinct CDR3 sequences, 4.5% to 6.5% of which were seen just once. The ten biggest clones cover roughly 12% of the sample. Sequencing was done on a sample of memory T cells sorted from blood. The cell subset or site label corresponds to: CD45RO+ enriched T cells. The origin of the receptors is a woman aged 50 to 60 in good health.

This clonotype was observed a few times. The genes are TRBV12-3 or TRBV12-4 and TRBJ2-7; tentatively, D is TRBD2 (6 bases). The CDR3 extends over 17 amino acids. V was shortened by 6 bases and J by 3 bases, with 24 bases between the two germline ends. The chain's CDR3 is CASSRWGSETSNYEQYF. Here the CDR3 DNA reads TGTGCCAGCAGCCGGTGGGGATCGGAGACTAGTAACTACGAGCAGTACTTC.

This clonotype has ten or more counts. V gene TRBV10-2 combines with J gene TRBJ2-3, with TRBD1 as a possible D gene (5 bases). This CDR3 contains 12 residues. V was shortened by 4 bases and J by 5 bases, with 7 bases between the two germline ends. The germline V gene has CDR1 WSHSY and CDR2 SAAADI. The CDR3 region is CASSARGDTQYF. Here the CDR3 DNA reads TGCGCCAGCAGTGCAAGGGGAGATACGCAGTATTTT.

This clonotype showed up many times. V usage is TRBV3-1 and J usage is TRBJ1-2; 9 positions match TRBD1. The germline gives CDR1 LGHDT, CDR2 YNNKEL (reference sequence). The CDR3 has 16 amino acids. The ends lost 4 bases at V and 2 bases at J; junction bases unmatched: 8. This CDR3 is CASSRLGDRVNYGYTF. CDR3 nucleotide sequence: TGTGCCAGCAGCCGCCTAGGGGACAGGGTGAACTATGGCTACACCTTC.

This clonotype was recorded many times. The V call is TRBV27, the J call TRBJ1-2; D perhaps matches TRBD1 (5 bases). There are 14 residues in the CDR3. With 3 bases removed from V and 5 bases from J, the gap between germline ends came to 13 bases. CDR1 and CDR2 (germline): MNHEY, SMNVEV (reference sequence). CDR3 sequence: CASSLSDKAYGYTF. For the CDR3, the DNA is TGTGCCAGCAGTTTGTCGGACAAAGCATATGGCTACACCTTC.

This clonotype was seen repeatedly, ten times or more. This chain connects TRBV12-3 or TRBV12-4 to TRBJ2-1; TRBD2 agrees at 8 bases. CDR3 length: 17 residues. After removal of 3 bases from V and 5 bases from J, the junction contained 12 bases not matched to a gene. The CDR3 DNA follows: TGTGCCAGCAGTTTGAACAGTCCGGGACTAGTGAACAATGAGCAGTTCTTC. It codes for CASSLNSPGLVNNEQFF.

This clonotype has ten or more counts. This chain connects TRBV6-5 to TRBJ2-1, with TRBD1 matching 10 bases. J lost 4 bases, V lost 2 bases, and 5 bases had no gene match. This CDR3 is 16 amino acids long. Germline V gene data show CDR1 as MNHEY and CDR2 as SVGAGI. The CDR3 is CASSYPRGQGYNEQFF. The CDR3 DNA is TGTGCCAGCAGTTACCCGCGGGGACAGGGGTACAATGAGCAGTTCTTC.

In its sample, this clonotype was seen many times. The chain employs TRBV4-1 and TRBJ2-2; D unclear. CDR1 MGHRA and CDR2 YSYEKL come from the germline V gene. V gave up 1 base and J gave up 4 bases, with 7 bases separating them. The CDR3 length is 14 residues. CDR3: CASSQVGSTGELFF. The CDR3 DNA reads TGCGCCAGCAGCCAAGTTGGCAGCACCGGGGAGCTGTTTTTT.

This clonotype occurred many times. The CDR3 DNA is TGTGCCAGCAGCCAAGATCGAGGCCTTGAAGCTTTCTTT. The encoded protein is CASSQDRGLEAFF. V gene TRBV4-2 combines with J gene TRBJ1-1; D gene unclear. Between the trimmed V and J ends, which lost 0 bases and 7 bases, there was a span of 9 bases. CDR1 is LGHNA, CDR2 YNFKEQ, per germline. The CDR3 is 13 residues long.

The CDR3 here is CASSQGVPGANVLTF. CDR3 bases: TGTGCCAGCAGCCAAGGGGTACCCGGGGCCAACGTCCTGACTTTC. This chain uses TRBV3-1 with TRBJ2-6, with D unclear. The length of the CDR3 is 15 residues. V dropped 1 base and J dropped 4 bases, with 8 bases sitting between them. The germline V gene encodes CDR1 LGHDT and CDR2 YNNKEL (reference sequence).

In its sample, this clonotype was seen many times. The chain uses TRBV2 and TRBJ1-2; D is ambiguous. This CDR3 has 11 residues. Trimming shortened V by 5 bases and J by 8 bases, and 9 bases separated the two germline ends. Looked up from germline, CDR1 is SNHLY and CDR2 is FYNNEI. The DNA for the CDR3 is TGTGCCAGCAGTCGACCGTCAGGCTACACCTTC. Residues: CASSRPSGYTF.

In this sample, this clonotype turned up a few times. This sequence joins TRBV3-1 and TRBJ2-7; 8 nucleotides line up with TRBD2. Germline CDR1 is LGHDT and CDR2 is YNNKEL (reference sequence). This CDR3 contains 18 residues. Trimming took 1 base from V and 5 from J; bases not matched to a gene: 16. For the CDR3, the DNA is TGTGCCAGCAGCCAAGCCCCGCAAAGCGGGAGCATTTCCCACGAGCAGTACTTC. This translates into CASSQAPQSGSISHEQYF.

This clonotype was seen ten or more times. The V call is TRBV6-1, the J call TRBJ2-5, with 12 bases matching TRBD2. Germline lookup yields CDR1 MNHNS and CDR2 SASEGT. This CDR3 comprises 16 residues. V lost 3 bases, J lost 5 bases, and 7 bases stayed unmatched. The CDR3 sequence is CASSEPLAGGTETQYF. DNA of the CDR3: TGTGCCAGCAGTGAGCCCCTAGCGGGAGGGACCGAGACCCAGTACTTC.

This clonotype has ten or more counts. The chain links TRBV12-3 or TRBV12-4 to TRBJ2-3; D remains ambiguous. Deletions cut 8 bases from V and 3 bases from J, with 6 bases between. The CDR3 has 11 residues. CDR3 DNA sequence: TGTGCCAGCGGTAGAACAGATACGCAGTATTTT. This gives the protein CASGRTDTQYF.

A few counts support this clonotype. The chain employs TRBV4-2 and TRBJ2-3; D is possibly TRBD2 (6 bases). The germline V gene has CDR1 LGHNA and CDR2 YNFKEQ. This CDR3 has 13 residues. V lost 1 base, J lost 14 bases, and 16 bases lay in between. CDR3 DNA sequence: TGTGCCAGCAGCCAAGGCGGGGATCCCCTCTCGTATTTT. It encodes CASSQGGDPLSYF.

This sequence joins TRBV24-1 and TRBJ2-7; perhaps TRBD2 as D (6 bases). Germline V CDR1 and CDR2: KGHDR, SFDVKD. V was pared by 0 bases and J by 3 bases, with 20 bases between. The CDR3 spans 18 residues. The CDR3 reads CATSDLRRVRPPCYEQYV. In nucleotides, the CDR3 is TGTGCCACCAGTGATTTGAGGAGGGTACGGCCCCCCTGCTACGAGCAGTACGTC.

This clonotype was seen many times. The J gene is TRBJ2-2, the V gene TRBV12-3 or TRBV12-4, with D possibly being TRBD2 (5 bases). V was cut by 6 bases and J by 1 base, with 9 bases left in between. The CDR3 contains 14 residues. CDR3 DNA: TGTGCCAGCAGGCGGGTCCTGAACACCGGGGAGCTGTTTTTT. Translated, it gives CASRRVLNTGELFF.

This clonotype was picked up many times. The chain carries TRBV24-1 and TRBJ2-3; 8 positions match TRBD2. Per germline, CDR1 KGHDR and CDR2 SFDVKD. V was clipped by 4 bases and J by 1 base; unmatched bases: 3. The CDR3 runs to 15 residues. Here the CDR3 reads CATSDAGGRTDTQYF. DNA for the CDR3: TGTGCCACCAGTGACGCGGGAGGTCGCACAGATACGCAGTATTTT.

In this sample, this clonotype turned up many times. The chain carries TRBV12-3 or TRBV12-4 and TRBJ1-1, with no clear D. CDR3 length equals 14 residues. V was pared by 3 bases and J by 3 bases, with 11 bases between. The CDR3 coding sequence is TGTGCCAGCAGTTTCCGGGGATCCGACACTGAAGCTTTCTTT. Its protein product is CASSFRGSDTEAFF.